This TCR beta chain was captured in a study of shared clonotypes between healthy human individuals (TCRdb year 2020). Describing the broader study: Three men and a couple of women, aged 18 to 49 years, made up the cohort. Per donor, three plates each were used for CD4 naive and CD4 memory, two for CD8 naive, and one for CD8 memory. The study deeply sequenced blood TCR repertoires of about 5 healthy adults to estimate repertoire size and the extent of clonotype sharing between individuals. Different laboratories and diverse techniques were used to prepare libraries and sequence TCR repertoires, to increase sequencing depth and limit assay-specific biases. Leukapheresis yielded between about 0.94 and 8.9 billion PBMCs per donor.

With regard to this clone: It has no known antigen specificity. Base quality data are lacking; no much larger clone is found one base away.

Using the deep immunoSEQ assay, multiplex PCR amplified TCR CDR3 regions from genomic DNA. Extracted genomic DNA from each cell subset was spread evenly across all wells of several immunoSEQ 96-well plates, with each plate serving as a replicate. Each replicate PCR for sorted subsets received 200 ng genomic DNA, equal to about 30,000 T cell genomes. Purified libraries were measured with a Qubit 3.0 fluorometer, size-checked on a Bioanalyzer 2100, and measured again with the KAPA Library Quantification kit. Every immunoSEQ 96-well plate was sequenced on a dedicated single-read 150-cycle Illumina NextSeq 550 flow cell. In the paper's pipeline: Because the immunoSEQ output held only junctional sequences and lacked quality scores, the filtering could not match the filtering applied to full-length reads. Sequences were annotated with PyIR, a Python wrapper for IgBLAST v1.9, and V/J genes and CDR3 were assigned using IMGT germline references. Reads were removed for weak V/J assignments (E-value above 1e-6), missing CDR3, stop codons, out-of-frame junctions, or ambiguous translated residues. V3J clonotypes were defined as sequences sharing the same inferred V gene, J gene, and CDR3 amino acid sequence. Percentage overlap between repertoires was calculated by dividing the number of shared unique clonotypes by the size of the smaller repertoire. Repertoire richness was assessed with RTK rarefaction, the Chao1 estimator, and Recon v2.1 estimates of unobserved clonotypes. For all TCRbeta clonotypes obtained by the gDNA method from four donors, generation probabilities were computed with OLGA. Drawn from immuneACCESS, this table holds only the in-frame rearrangements with V and J called that TCRdb kept. Clones are partly lost; checked studies trace under half to an unresolved V gene and leave the rest unexplained. From that table come the V and J calls and clone size; the DNA was used to work out D and trimming. The sample table contains 2,100,000 or so clones; only one count was recorded for under 97% of them. The ten largest account for approximately 0.13% of the sample.

From a lookup of the germline V gene, CDR1 and CDR2 are SGHDN and FVKESK. From the cysteine up to the phenylalanine, the CDR3 has a length of 16 residues. Kept here is only the CDR3 DNA, which spans 48 bases and is read in frame from base 1. At the junction V is shortened by 0 bases and J by 2 bases; bases outside the gene matches: 6. The donors were healthy, HIV-negative adults with no recently reported acute infections or vaccinations. All donors were Caucasian adults living in Nashville, Tennessee, USA. CD4+ T cells were enriched through magnetic negative selection, after which naive cells were positively selected on CD45RA and the remaining negative fraction served as the memory subset. Blood was collected by leukapheresis, and PBMCs were isolated by Ficoll-Histopaque density gradient centrifugation and then cryopreserved in liquid nitrogen vapor phase. Analytical flow cytometry was used to check the purity and quantity of each magnetically sorted T cell population. Genomic DNA was isolated from each sorted fraction and quantified by UV absorbance on a Nanodrop 2000c.

The full study reports these points: Only blood was sampled, and tissue TCR repertoires likely differ from those in blood. Naive subsets generally had larger estimated clonotype richness than memory subsets did. Compared with non-shared clonotypes, clonotypes shared by all four sorted-subset donors had higher generation probabilities. Across several donors, approximately 4.9% of naive CD4, approximately 3.6% of naive CD8, roughly 2.3% of memory CD4, and over 0.35% of memory CD8 clonotypes were shared. Incomplete sequencing was indicated by rarefaction of sorted-subset datasets, despite the large sequencing depth. Based on pairwise subsampling, the degree of clonotype sharing among donors was expected to be affected by sequencing depth. Because the study included only a small number of donors, the genetic and exposure-history diversity represented was limited.

Here the chain combines TRBV14 and TRBJ1-2, with TRBD1 matching 7 junction bases. The sample consisted of naive CD4+ T cells sorted from blood. The cell subset or site tag for this specimen amounts to: CD45RA+ positively selected. The clonotype originates from a man younger than 35 in good health. The nucleotide sequence is TGTGCCAGCAGCCAAGACCCAGGGGGGCAAAACTATGGCTACACCTTC. This sequence encodes CASSQDPGGQNYGYTF. The full variable domain, completed from the reference TRBV14 and TRBJ1-2 proteins outside the CDR3, reads EAGVTQFPSHSVIEKGQTVTLRCDPISGHDNLYWYRRVMGKEIKFLLHFVKESKQDESGMPNNRFLAERTGGTYSTLKVQPAELEDSGVYFCASSQDPGGQNYGYTFGSGTRLTVV.